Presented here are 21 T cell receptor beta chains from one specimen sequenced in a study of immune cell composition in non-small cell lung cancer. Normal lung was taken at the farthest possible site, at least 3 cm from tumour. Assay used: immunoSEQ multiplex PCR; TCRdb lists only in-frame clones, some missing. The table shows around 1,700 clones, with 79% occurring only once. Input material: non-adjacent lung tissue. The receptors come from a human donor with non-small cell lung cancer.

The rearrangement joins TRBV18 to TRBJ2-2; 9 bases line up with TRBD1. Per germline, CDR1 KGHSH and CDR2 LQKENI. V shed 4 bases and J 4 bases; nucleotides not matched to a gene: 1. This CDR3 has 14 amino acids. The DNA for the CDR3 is TGTGCCAGCTCACAGGGACAGGGCACCGGGGAGCTGTTTTTT. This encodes CASSQGQGTGELFF. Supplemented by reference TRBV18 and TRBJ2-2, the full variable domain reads NAGVMQNPRHLVRRRGQEARLRCSPMKGHSHVYWYRQLPEEGLKFMVYLQKENIIDESGMPKERFSAEFPKEGPSILRIQQVVRGDSAAYFCASSQGQGTGELFFGEGSRLTVL.

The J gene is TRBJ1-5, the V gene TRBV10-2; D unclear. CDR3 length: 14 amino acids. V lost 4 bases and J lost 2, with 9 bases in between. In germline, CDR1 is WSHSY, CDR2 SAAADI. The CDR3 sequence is CASSAGLGNQPQHF. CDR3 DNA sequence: TGCGCCAGCAGTGCGGGTCTGGGCAATCAGCCCCAGCATTTT.

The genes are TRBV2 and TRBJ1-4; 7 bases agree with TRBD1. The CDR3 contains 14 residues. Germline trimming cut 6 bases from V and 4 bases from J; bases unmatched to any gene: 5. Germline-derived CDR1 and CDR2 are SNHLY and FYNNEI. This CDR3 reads CASRFGTVNEKLFF. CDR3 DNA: TGTGCCAGCAGGTTCGGGACAGTTAATGAAAAACTGTTTTTT. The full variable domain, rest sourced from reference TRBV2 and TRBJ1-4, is EPEVTQTPSHQVTQMGQEVILRCVPISNHLYFYWYRQILGQKVEFLVSFYNNEISEKSEIFDDQFSVERPDGSNFTLKIRSTKLEDSAMYFCASRFGTVNEKLFFGSGTQLSVL.

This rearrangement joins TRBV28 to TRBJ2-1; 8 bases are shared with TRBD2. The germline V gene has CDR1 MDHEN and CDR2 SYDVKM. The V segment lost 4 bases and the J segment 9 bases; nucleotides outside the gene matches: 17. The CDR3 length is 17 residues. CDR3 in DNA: TGTGCCAGCAGTTCCTTACCTACGGGACTAGTAAGGGTTGAGCAGTTCTTC. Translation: CASSSLPTGLVRVEQFF.

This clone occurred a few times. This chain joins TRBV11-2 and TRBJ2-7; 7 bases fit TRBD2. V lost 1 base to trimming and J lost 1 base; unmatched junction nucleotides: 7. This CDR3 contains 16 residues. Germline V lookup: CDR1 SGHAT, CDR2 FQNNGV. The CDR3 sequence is CASSLVSTSSSYEQYF. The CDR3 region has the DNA TGTGCCAGCAGCTTAGTTTCGACTAGCTCATCCTACGAGCAGTACTTC.

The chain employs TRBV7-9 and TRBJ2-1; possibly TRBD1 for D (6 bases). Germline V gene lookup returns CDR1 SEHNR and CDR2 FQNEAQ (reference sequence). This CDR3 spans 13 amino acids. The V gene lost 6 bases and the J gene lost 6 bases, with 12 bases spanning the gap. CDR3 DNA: TGTGCCAGCAGTAGGGGGATTGGCAATGAGCAGTTCTTC. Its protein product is CASSRGIGNEQFF. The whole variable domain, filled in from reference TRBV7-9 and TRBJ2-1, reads DTGVSQNPRHKITKRGQNVTFRCDPISEHNRLYWYRQTLGQGPEFLTYFQNEAQLEKSRLLSDRFSAERPKGSFSTLEIQRTEQGDSAMYLCASSRGIGNEQFFGPGTRLTVL.

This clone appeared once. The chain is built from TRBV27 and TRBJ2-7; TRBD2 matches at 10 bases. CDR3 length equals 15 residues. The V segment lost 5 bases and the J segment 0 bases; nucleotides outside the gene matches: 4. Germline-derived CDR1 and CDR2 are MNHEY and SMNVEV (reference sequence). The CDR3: CASSASSGSSYEQYF. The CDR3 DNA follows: TGTGCCAGCAGTGCCTCTAGCGGGAGCTCCTACGAGCAGTACTTC.

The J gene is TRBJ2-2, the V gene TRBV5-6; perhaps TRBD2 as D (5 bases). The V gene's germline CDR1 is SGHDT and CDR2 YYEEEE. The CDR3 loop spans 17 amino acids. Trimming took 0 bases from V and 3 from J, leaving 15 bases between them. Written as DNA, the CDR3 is TGTGCCAGCAGCTTGGGGGCGAGAGGGCGCTACACCGGGGAGCTGTTTTTT. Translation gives CASSLGARGRYTGELFF.

This CDR3 reads CASSLSVNSGNTIYF. The CDR3 nucleotides are TGCGCCAGCAGCTTATCGGTGAACTCTGGAAACACCATATATTTT. The chain carries TRBV5-1 and TRBJ1-3, with unresolved D. The CDR3 has 15 residues. The V and J ends lost 2 bases and 0 bases respectively, with 9 bases between them. Germline loops: CDR1 SGHRS, CDR2 YFSETQ.

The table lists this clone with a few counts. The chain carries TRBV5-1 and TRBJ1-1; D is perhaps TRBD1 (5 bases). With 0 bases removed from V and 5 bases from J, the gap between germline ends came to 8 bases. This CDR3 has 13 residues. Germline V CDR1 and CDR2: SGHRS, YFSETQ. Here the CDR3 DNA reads TGCGCCAGCAGCTTGGTATCAGGGACTGAAGCTTTCTTT. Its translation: CASSLVSGTEAFF.

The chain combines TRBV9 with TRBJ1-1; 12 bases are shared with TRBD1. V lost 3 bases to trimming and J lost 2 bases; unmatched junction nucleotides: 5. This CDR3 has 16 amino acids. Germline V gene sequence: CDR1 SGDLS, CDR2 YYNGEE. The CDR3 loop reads CASSARDRGPNTEAFF. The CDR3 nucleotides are TGTGCCAGCAGCGCCCGGGACAGGGGGCCTAACACTGAAGCTTTCTTT.

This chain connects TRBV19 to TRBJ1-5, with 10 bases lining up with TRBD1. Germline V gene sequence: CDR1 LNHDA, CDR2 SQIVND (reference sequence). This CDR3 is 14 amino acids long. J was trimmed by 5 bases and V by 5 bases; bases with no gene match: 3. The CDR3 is CASSGDRGYQPQHF. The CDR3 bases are TGTGCCAGTAGTGGGGACAGGGGCTATCAGCCCCAGCATTTT.

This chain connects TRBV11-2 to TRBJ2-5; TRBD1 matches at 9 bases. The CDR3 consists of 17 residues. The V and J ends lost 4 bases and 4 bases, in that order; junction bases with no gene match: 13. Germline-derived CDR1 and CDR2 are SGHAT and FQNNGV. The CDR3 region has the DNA TGTGCCAGCAGCTGGGGGAAAGGGACAGGGAGTGGAGAGACCCAGTACTTC. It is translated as CASSWGKGTGSGETQYF.

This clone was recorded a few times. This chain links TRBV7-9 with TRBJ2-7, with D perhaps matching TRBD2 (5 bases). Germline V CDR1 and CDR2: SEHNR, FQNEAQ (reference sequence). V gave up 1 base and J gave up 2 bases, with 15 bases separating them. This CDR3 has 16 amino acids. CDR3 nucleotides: TGTGCCAGCAGCTTAGAATACGGGAAAAGTCCCTACGAGCAGTACTTC. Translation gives CASSLEYGKSPYEQYF.

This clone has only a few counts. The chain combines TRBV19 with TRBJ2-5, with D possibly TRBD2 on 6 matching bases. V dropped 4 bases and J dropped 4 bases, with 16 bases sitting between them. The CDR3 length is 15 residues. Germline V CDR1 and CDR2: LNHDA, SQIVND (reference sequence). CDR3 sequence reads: CASSTPMRDAETQYF. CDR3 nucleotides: TGTGCCAGTAGTACCCCGATGCGGGATGCAGAGACCCAGTACTTC.

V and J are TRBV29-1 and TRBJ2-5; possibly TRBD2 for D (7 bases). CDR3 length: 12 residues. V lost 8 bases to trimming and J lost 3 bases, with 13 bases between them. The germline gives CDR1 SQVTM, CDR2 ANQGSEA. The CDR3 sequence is CSTTGGEETQYF. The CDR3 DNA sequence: TGCAGCACAACGGGGGGCGAAGAGACCCAGTACTTC.

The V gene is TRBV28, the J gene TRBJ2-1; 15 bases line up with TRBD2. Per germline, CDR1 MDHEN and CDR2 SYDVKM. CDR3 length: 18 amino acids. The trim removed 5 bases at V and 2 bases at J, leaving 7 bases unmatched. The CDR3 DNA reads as TGTGCCAGCAGTCGCCGGACTAGCGGGAGGGCCCCCTACAATGAGCAGTTCTTC. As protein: CASSRRTSGRAPYNEQFF.

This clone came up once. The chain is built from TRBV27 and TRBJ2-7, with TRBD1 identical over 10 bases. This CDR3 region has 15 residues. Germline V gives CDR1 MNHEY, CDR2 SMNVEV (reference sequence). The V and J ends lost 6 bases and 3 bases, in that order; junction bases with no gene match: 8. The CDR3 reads CASSSRDRGNYEQYF. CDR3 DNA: TGTGCCAGCAGCAGCCGGGACAGGGGCAACTACGAGCAGTACTTC.

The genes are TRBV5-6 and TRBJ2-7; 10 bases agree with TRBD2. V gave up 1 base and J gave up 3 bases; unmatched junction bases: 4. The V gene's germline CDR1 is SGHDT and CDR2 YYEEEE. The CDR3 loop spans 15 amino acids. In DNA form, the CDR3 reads TGTGCCAGCAGCTTGAGCGGGGGGGTAGGCTACGAGCAGTACTTC. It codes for CASSLSGGVGYEQYF.

CDR3 in DNA: TGTGCCAGCAGCTTAGTTGACAATCAGCCCCAGCATTTT. The encoded protein is CASSLVDNQPQHF. The genes are TRBV6-1 and TRBJ1-5; no definite D call. The V gene's germline CDR1 is MNHNS and CDR2 SASEGT. V gave up 6 bases and J gave up 3 bases, with 9 bases separating them. There are 13 residues in the CDR3.

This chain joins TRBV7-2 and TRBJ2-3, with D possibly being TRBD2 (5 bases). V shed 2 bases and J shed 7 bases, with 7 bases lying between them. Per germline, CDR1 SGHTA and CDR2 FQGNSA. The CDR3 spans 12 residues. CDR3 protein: CASSLQTNTQYF. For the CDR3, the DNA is TGTGCCAGCAGCTTACAGACTAATACGCAGTATTTT.